This paragraph reports one TCR beta chain. Its antigen is currently unknown. This record comes from a study of shared clonotypes between healthy human individuals. Study-level results: Among donors, the sharing of clonotypes was expected to be influenced by sequencing depth. Generally, estimated richness proved larger in naive subsets than it did in memory subsets. Despite large depth, sorted-subset datasets appeared incompletely sequenced.

Naivety among CD8 cells was defined by CD45RO negativity and positive CCR7 selection, thereby excluding terminally differentiated effector memory CD45RA+ cells. This was a deep-level run. Profiling relied on immunoSEQ multiplex PCR, and the TCRdb table lists in-frame clones only, not all of them. The profile covers hundreds of thousands of clones, with approximately 96% appearing a single time and around 0.12% taken by the ten largest. From germline, CDR1 is SQVTM and CDR2 ANQGSEA. V dropped 6 bases and J dropped 4; count of bases not matched to a gene: 12. This CDR3 has 14 amino acids. This TCR derives from a woman aged 25 to 45 in good health. The J gene is TRBJ2-7, the V gene TRBV29-1; 7 positions match TRBD1. Sequencing was performed on naive CD8+ T cells sorted from blood. The CDR3 sequence is CSVQGGRGPYEQYF. The CDR3 DNA reads TGCAGCGTCCAAGGGGGCAGAGGTCCGTACGAGCAGTACTTC.